This T cell receptor beta chain originates from a study of CD8+CD57+ T cells in acquired aplastic anemia (dated by TCRdb to the late 2010s). With respect to the entire study: A mean of around 3.3 ug of DNA, ranging from about 0.2 to 27.4 ug, was extracted from sorted CD4+ and CD8+ cells. CD8+CD57+ expansion was defined as frequency above the mean frequency observed in healthy subjects. Results and caveats for the whole study, not just this receptor: No significant difference in CD8+ Simpson's diversity was found between patients and healthy controls (P=0.060). Around 28 CD8+ CDR3 sequences were found to be shared between patients and controls, but these sequences appeared to be highly expressed in patients and within the immunodominant clones of the patients.

From its cysteine to its phenylalanine, the CDR3 spans 15 amino acids. Only the CDR3 part of the read is kept: 45 bases, read in frame from the first base. CDR1 ENHRY and CDR2 SYGVKD were looked up in the germline V gene. Clipping removes 10 bases from V and 6 bases from J, with 15 as the unmatched junction base count. The sample holds one count of this clonotype. Its specific antigen is unknown. Base qualities are not provided; no much larger clone lies one nucleotide away. A single read constitutes weak evidence. TCR beta VDJ combination and CDR3 sequence profiling used genomic DNA as the template. An Illumina HiSeq 2000 was used for TCR repertoire sequencing. Turning to the authors' computational methods: Repertoires were assessed using TRBV/TRBJ rearrangement plots, CDR3 size and DJ length profiles, and Simpson's diversity index. The most abundant DNA sequence in the deep sequencing data was defined as the immunodominant clone. CDR3 amino acid sequences were screened for sharing across subjects and were compared with published repertoires and the VDJdb database. Through fastp at Q25 and MiXCR, TCRdb rebuilt clones from the public reads, retaining in-frame beta chains. Here each entry gathers all rows of one CDR3 protein and keeps the most common genes and DNA. These V and J calls derive from TCRdb rather than the authors' analysis. This sample holds under 500,000 distinct CDR3 sequences; around 30% were observed only once. The ten largest account for 0.82% of the sample.

Expansion of CD8+CD57+ cells had been shown by flow cytometry in the patients chosen for sequencing. All patients had severe acquired aplastic anemia diagnosed by International Study of Aplastic Anemia and Agranulocytosis and Camitta criteria. No therapy had been received by the patients at the time of blood sampling. In this study, sorted CD4+ and CD8+ T cells from the blood of healthy subjects and of severe aplastic anemia patients had their TCR repertoires deep-sequenced. Patients were enrolled under clinicaltrials.gov protocols 00001620, 01623167, 00001397, 00071045, 00081523 and 00961064 in the USA. Ficoll-Paque density gradient centrifugation was used to isolate peripheral blood mononuclear cells. Before DNA was extracted, CD4+ and CD8+ T cells were sorted using either FACS or magnetic beads.

The rearranged chain carries TRBV10-3 and TRBJ1-2; TRBD1 fits 9 bases in the junction. The TCR sequence derives from a human donor with aplastic anemia. Sequences were obtained from sorted CD4+, CD8+, or CD8+CD57+ T cells (not recorded which) from PBMCs. The base sequence is TGTGCCAGCAGCACCAGACAGGGGGGTGAGAATGGCTACACCTTC. Its protein reads: CASSTRQGGENGYTF.